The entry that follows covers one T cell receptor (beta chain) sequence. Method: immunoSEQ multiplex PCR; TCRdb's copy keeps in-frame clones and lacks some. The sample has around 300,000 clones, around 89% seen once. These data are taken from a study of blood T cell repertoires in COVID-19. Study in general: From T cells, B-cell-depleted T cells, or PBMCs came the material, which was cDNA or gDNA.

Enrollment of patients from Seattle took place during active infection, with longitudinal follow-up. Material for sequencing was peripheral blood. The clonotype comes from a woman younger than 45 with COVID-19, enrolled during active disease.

CDR3 DNA: TGTGCCAGCAGACCCTGGACAGGGTCCAATCAGCCCCAGCATTTT. Amino acids: CASRPWTGSNQPQHF. The chain has TRBV6-5 and TRBJ1-5; 8 nucleotides align to TRBD1. In germline, CDR1 is MNHEY, CDR2 SVGAGI. CDR3 length: 15 residues. V shed 6 bases, J shed 3 bases, and the junction held 7 bases outside the gene matches.